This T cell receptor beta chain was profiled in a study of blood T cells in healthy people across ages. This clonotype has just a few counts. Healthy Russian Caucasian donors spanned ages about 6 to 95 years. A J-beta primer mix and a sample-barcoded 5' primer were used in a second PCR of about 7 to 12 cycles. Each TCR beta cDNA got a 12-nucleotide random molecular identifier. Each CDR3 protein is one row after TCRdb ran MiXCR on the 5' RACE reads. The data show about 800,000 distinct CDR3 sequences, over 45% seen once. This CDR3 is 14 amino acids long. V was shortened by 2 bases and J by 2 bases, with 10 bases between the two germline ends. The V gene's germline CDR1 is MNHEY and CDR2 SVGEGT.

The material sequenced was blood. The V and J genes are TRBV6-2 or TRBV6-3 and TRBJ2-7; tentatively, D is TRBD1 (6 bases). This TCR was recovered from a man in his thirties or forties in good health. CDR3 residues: CASSYRQETYEQYF. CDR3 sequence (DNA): TGTGCCAGCAGTTACAGACAGGAAACCTACGAGCAGTACTTC.